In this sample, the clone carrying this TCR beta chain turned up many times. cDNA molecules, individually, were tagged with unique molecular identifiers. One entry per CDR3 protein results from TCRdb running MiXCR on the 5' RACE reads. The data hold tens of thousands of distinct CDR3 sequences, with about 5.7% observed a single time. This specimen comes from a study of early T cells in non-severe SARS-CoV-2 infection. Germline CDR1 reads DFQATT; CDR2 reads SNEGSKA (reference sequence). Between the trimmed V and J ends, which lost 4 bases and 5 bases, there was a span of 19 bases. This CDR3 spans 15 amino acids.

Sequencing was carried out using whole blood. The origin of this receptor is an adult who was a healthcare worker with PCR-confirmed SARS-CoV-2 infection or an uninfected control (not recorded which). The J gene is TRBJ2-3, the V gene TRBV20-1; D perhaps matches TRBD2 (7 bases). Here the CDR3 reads CSATEGEGLGDTQYF. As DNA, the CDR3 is TGCAGTGCTACTGAGGGGGAGGGCCTGGGAGATACGCAGTATTTT.